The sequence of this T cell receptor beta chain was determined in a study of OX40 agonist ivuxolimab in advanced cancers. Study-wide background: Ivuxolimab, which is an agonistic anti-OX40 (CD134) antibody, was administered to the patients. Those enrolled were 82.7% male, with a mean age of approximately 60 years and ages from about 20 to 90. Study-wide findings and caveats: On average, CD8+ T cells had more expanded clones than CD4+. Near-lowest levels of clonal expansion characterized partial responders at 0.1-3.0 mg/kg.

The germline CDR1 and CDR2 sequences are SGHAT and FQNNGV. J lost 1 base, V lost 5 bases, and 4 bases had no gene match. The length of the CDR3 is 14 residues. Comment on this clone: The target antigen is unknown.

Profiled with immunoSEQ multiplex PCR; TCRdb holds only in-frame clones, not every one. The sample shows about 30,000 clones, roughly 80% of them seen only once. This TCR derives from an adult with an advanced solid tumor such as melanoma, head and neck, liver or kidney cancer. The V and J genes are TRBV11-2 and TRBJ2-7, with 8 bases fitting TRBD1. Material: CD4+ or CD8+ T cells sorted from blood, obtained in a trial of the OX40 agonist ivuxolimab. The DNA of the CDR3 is TGTGCCAGCAGCCCCGGGACAGGTTCCTACGAGCAGTACTTC. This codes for CASSPGTGSYEQYF.